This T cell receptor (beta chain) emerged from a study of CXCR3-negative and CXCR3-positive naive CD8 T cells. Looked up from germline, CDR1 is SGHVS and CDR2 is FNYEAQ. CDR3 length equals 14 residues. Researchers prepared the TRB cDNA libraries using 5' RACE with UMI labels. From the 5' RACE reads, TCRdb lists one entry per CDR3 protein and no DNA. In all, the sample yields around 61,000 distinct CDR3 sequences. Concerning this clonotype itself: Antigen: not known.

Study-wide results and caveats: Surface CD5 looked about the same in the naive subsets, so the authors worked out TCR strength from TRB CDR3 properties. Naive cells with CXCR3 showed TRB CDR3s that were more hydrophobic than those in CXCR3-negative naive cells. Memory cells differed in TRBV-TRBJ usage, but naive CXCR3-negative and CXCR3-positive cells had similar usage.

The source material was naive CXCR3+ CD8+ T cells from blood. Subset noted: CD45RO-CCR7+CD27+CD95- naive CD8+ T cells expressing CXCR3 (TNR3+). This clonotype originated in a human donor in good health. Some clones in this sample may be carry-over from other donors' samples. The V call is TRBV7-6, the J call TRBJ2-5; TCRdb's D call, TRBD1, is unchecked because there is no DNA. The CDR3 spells CASRTGVPQETQYF.